This T cell receptor beta chain is from a study of cytomegalovirus exposure and HLA in healthy donors. Overall study results and limits: Listed as cytomegalovirus-associated were 150 to 200 TCR beta chains.

Germline loops: CDR1 MDHEN, CDR2 SYDVKM. V shed 3 bases and J 7 bases; nucleotides not matched to a gene: 13. This CDR3 has 17 residues. The PCR used 60 Vbeta and 13 Jbeta primers. Method: immunoSEQ multiplex PCR; TCRdb's copy keeps in-frame clones and lacks some. The repertoire has under 150,000 clones, 75% to 85% of them found once; the top ten carry just over 2.5%. As to this clone: Its matching antigen is unknown.

This receptor was obtained from a man in his thirties or forties in good health and CMV-seronegative. The sample taken for sequencing was PBMCs. J is TRBJ2-1 and V is TRBV28; the match to TRBD2 covers 9 bases. The CDR3 is CASSFLGGRALGNEQFF. CDR3 nucleotide sequence: TGTGCCAGCAGTTTTCTAGGCGGGAGGGCCTTGGGGAATGAGCAGTTCTTC.